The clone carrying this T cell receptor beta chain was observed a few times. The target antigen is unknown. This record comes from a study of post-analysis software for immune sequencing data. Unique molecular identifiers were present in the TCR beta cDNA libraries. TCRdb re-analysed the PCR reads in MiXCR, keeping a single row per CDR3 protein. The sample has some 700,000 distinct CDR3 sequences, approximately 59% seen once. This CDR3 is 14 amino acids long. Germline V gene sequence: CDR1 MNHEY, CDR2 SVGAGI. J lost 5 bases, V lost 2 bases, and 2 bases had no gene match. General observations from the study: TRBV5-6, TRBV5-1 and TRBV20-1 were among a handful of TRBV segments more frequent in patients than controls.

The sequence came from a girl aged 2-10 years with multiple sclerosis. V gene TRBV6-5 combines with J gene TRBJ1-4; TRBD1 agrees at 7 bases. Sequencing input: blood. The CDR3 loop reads CASSYLGGNEKLFF. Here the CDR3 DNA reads TGTGCCAGCAGTTACCTAGGGGGCAATGAAAAACTGTTTTTT.